This TCR beta chain was profiled in a study of radiation and T cells in renal cell carcinoma. Overall study context: Nephrectomy followed 15 Gy stereotactic body radiation by 4 weeks. Study findings and constraints: Baseline intratumoral clonotype presence is unknown without pretreatment biopsies.

On this clone itself: Its antigen is not known.

Trimming cost V 7 bases and J 5 bases; bases outside gene matches: 16. The V gene's germline CDR1 is MDHEN and CDR2 SYDVKM. This CDR3 has 16 residues. The protocol was immunoSEQ multiplex PCR, while the TCRdb copy is restricted to in-frame clones and leaves out a portion. The table includes roughly 130,000 clones, 70% to 90% detected once. Specified time point: baseline pretreatment blood. Treatment denoted: 15 Gy SBRT to primary tumor, nephrectomy 4 weeks later. Serial blood draws occurred at baseline and 2 and 4 weeks post-SBRT. The patient's renal cell carcinoma had clear cell pathology. The clonotype originates from a woman between 45 and 60 years old with renal cell carcinoma. The sample in question was blood, obtained from a patient whose treatment included radiotherapy and nephrectomy. The V and J genes are TRBV28 and TRBJ1-2, with TRBD1 matching over 7 bases. CDR3 amino acids: CASILTGSSSTYGYTF. The CDR3 DNA sequence: TGTGCCAGCATCCTGACAGGGTCTTCTTCTACTTATGGCTACACCTTC.